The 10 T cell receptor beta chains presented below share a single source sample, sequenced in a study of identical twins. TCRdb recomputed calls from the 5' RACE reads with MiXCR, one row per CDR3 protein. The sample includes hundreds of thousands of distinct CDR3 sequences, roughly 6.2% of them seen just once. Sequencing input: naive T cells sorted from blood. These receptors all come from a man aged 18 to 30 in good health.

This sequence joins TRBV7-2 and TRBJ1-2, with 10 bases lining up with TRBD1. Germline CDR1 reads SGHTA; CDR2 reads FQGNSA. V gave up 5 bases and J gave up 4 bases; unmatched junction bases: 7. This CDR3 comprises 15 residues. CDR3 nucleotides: TGTGCCAGCAGCCACCGACAGGGGGCAGGCTATGGCTACACCTTC. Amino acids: CASSHRQGAGYGYTF. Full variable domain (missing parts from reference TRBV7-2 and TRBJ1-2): GAGVSQSPSNKVTEKGKDVELRCDPISGHTALYWYRQSLGQGLEFLIYFQGNSAPDKSGLPSDRFSAERTGGSVSTLTIQRTQQEDSAVYLCASSHRQGAGYGYTFGSGTRLTVV.

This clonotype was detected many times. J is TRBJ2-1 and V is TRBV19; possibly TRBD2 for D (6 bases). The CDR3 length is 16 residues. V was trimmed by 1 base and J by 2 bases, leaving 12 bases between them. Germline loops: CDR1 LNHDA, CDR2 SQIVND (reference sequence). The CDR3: CASSIGPGDPYNEQFF. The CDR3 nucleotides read TGTGCCAGTAGTATAGGTCCGGGAGACCCCTACAATGAGCAGTTCTTC.

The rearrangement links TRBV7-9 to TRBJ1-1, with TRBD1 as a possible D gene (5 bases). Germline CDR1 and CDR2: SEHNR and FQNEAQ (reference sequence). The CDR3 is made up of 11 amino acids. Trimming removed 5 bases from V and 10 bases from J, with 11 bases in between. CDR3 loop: CASSAGPVAFF. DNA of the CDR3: TGTGCCAGCAGCGCGGGACCGGTAGCTTTCTTT.

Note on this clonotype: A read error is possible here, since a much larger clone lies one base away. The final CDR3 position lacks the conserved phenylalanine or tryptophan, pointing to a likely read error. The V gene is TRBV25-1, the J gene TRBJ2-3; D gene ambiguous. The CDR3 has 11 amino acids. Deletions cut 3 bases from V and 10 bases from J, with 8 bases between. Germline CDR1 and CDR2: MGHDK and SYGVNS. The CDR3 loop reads CASSENSAQYY. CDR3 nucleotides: TGTGCCAGCAGTGAGAACAGTGCGCAGTATTAT.

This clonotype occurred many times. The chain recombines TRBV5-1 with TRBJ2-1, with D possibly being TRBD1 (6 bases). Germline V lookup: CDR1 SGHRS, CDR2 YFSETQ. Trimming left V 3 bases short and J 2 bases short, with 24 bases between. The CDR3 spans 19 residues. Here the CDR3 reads CASSSLPPFNRDPYNEQFF. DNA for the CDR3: TGCGCCAGCAGCTCTCTGCCCCCTTTTAACAGGGATCCCTACAATGAGCAGTTCTTC.

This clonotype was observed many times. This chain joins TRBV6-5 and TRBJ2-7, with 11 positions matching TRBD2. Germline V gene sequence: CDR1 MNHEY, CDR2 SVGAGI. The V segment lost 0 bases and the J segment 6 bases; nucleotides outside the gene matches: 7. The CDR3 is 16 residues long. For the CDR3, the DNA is TGTGCCAGCAGTTACTCGATTCAACTAGCGGGAGCCGAGCAGTACTTC. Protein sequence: CASSYSIQLAGAEQYF.

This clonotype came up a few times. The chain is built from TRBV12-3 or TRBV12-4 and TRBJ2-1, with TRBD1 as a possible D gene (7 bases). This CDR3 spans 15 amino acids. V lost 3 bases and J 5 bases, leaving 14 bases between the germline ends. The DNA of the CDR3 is TGTGCCAGCAGTTTTTCAGGGGGGACCAACAATGAGCAGTTCTTC. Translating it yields CASSFSGGTNNEQFF.

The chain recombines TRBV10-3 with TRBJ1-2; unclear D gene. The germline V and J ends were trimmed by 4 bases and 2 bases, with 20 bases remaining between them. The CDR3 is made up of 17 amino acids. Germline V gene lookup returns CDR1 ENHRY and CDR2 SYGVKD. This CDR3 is CAISGSRRPFLNYGYTF. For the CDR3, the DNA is TGTGCCATCAGTGGGAGCAGGCGGCCCTTTTTAAACTATGGCTACACCTTC.

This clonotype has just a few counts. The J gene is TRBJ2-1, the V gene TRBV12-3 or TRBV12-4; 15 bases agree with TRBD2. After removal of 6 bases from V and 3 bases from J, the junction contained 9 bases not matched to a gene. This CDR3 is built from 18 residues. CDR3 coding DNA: TGTGCCAGCAGCCCCGGACTAGCGGGAGGGCCTATCTACAATGAGCAGTTCTTC. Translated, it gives CASSPGLAGGPIYNEQFF.

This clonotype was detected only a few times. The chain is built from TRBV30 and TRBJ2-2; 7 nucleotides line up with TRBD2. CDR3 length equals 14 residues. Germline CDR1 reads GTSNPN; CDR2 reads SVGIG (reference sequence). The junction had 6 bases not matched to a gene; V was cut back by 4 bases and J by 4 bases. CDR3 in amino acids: CAWTGGPLTGELFF. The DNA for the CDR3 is TGTGCCTGGACGGGAGGCCCACTCACCGGGGAGCTGTTTTTT.